Sequencing of this T cell receptor (beta chain) was carried out in a study of CD8 T cells in Susac syndrome. RNA was extracted with the RNeasy kit, and a quantity of 0.5 to 1 ug was reverse transcribed using random hexamers. TCR beta CDR3 was amplified by immunoSEQ multiplex PCR. This amplification extended across 54 Vbeta and 13 Jbeta segments. Via MiXCR, TCRdb re-called the immunoSEQ multiplex PCR reads, giving one row per CDR3 protein. The sample records roughly 200,000 distinct CDR3 sequences, around 95% being singletons. Study findings and constraints: It was acknowledged in the study that its TCR sequencing and HLA analysis involved a relatively small number of individuals.

While CD8+ and CD4+ T cells were isolated negatively, TEMRA cells were enriched by FACS. Points on this clonotype: Its antigen is as yet unknown.

V dropped 0 bases and J dropped 10; count of bases not matched to a gene: 10. The CDR3 runs to 16 residues. CDR1 is DFQATT, CDR2 SNEGSKA, per germline (reference sequence). V is TRBV20-1 and J is TRBJ1-6; 9 nucleotides line up with TRBD1. The specimen sequenced was CD4+ T cells from PBMCs. The TCR comes from a human donor with multiple sclerosis. The CDR3 DNA sequence: TGCAGTGCTAGAGATCTGGACAGGGGAGTAGGCTCACCCCTCCACTTT. Translation gives CSARDLDRGVGSPLHF.